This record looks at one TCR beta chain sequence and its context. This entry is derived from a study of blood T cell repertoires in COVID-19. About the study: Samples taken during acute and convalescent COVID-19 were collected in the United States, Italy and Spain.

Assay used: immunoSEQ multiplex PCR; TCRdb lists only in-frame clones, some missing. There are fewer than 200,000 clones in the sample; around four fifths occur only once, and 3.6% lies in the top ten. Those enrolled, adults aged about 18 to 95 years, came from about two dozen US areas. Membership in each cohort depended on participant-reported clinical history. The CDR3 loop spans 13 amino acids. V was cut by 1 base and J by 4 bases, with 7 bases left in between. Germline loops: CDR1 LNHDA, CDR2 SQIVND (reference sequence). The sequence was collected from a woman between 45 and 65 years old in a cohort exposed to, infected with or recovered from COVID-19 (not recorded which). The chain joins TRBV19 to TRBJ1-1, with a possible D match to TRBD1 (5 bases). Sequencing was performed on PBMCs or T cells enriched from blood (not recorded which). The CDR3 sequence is CASSIVGGTEAFF. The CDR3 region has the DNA TGTGCCAGTAGTATAGTGGGGGGCACTGAAGCTTTCTTT. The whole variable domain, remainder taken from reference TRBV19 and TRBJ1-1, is DGGITQSPKYLFRKEGQNVTLSCEQNLNHDAMYWYRQDPGQGLRLIYYSQIVNDFQKGDIAEGYSVSREKKESFPLTVTSAQKNPTAFYLCASSIVGGTEAFFGQGTRLTVV.